This T cell receptor (beta chain) is drawn from a study of post-analysis software for immune sequencing data. This CDR3 comprises 14 residues. Germline loops: CDR1 MNHNS, CDR2 SASEGT. Trimming removed 3 bases from V and 4 bases from J, with 10 bases in between. Findings of the study overall: Clustering by F measure revealed strong co-clustering among samples prepared together in one batch. Roughly 5 TRBV segments (TRBV5-6, TRBV5-1 and TRBV20-1 among them) occurred more frequently in patients than in controls.

This clonotype was detected only a few times. Its target is unknown. Each TCR beta cDNA library carried unique molecular identifiers. TCRdb used MiXCR to reprocess the PCR reads, holding one entry per CDR3 protein. The profile shows under 650,000 distinct CDR3 sequences, about 44% of them singletons. The sequencing sample was made of blood. The chain joins TRBV6-1 to TRBJ2-1, with D possibly called TRBD1 or TRBD2 (5 bases each). The sequence was collected from a girl between 10 and 17 years old with multiple sclerosis. The CDR3 is CASSDRDDYNEQFF. The CDR3 bases are TGTGCCAGCAGTGACCGGGACGATTACAATGAGCAGTTCTTC.